This T cell receptor (beta chain) was recorded in a study of blood T cell repertoires in COVID-19. Study at large: The United States, Italy and Spain supplied acute and convalescent COVID-19 samples.

With V trimmed by 1 base and J by 4 bases, 8 bases remained unmatched. Germline assignment: CDR1 LGHNA and CDR2 YNFKEQ. This CDR3 spans 18 amino acids. In the original processing: Amplifying reference gene primers gave estimates of nucleated cell counts. This table comes from immunoSEQ multiplex PCR, and its TCRdb copy is limited to in-frame clones, with some not included. That table furnishes V, J and clone size, whereas the DNA furnished D and trimming. Of 90,000 to 110,000 clones detected, 81% appear once; the ten largest clones hold more than 8%. The sequence was collected from a woman in her 70s with acute or convalescent COVID-19. Sequencing was done on a sample of peripheral blood. The chain joins TRBV4-2 to TRBJ1-4; 11 bases are a match to TRBD1. As DNA, the CDR3 is TGTGCCAGCAGCCAAGTCCCGGGACAGGGGGAGTATAATGAAAAACTGTTTTTT. It is translated as CASSQVPGQGEYNEKLFF.